One sample yielded the 32 T cell receptor beta chains listed below, sequenced in a study of T cells expressing NK-cell markers. Reprocessing the 5' RACE reads, TCRdb reports a single entry for every CDR3 protein and omits DNA. The sample table includes approximately 170,000 distinct CDR3 sequences. The specimen was blood T cells: a sorted CD56 or NKG2C T cell subset, CD4+ or CD8+ T cells, or bulk PBMC T cells (not recorded which). These receptors originate from a man aged 18 to 69 in good health.

The J gene is TRBJ2-5, the V gene TRBV12-3 or TRBV12-4; checking the TCRdb D call of TRBD2 is not possible without DNA. CDR3 size: 15 residues. CDR3 amino acids: CASSFPRGGPETQYF.

The genes are TRBV2 and TRBJ1-2; the TCRdb D gene call, TRBD1, has no DNA to confirm it. The CDR3 runs to 15 residues. Germline V gene data show CDR1 as SNHLY and CDR2 as FYNNEI. This CDR3 reads CASSPTPQGDYGYTF.

J is TRBJ2-1 and V is TRBV6-5; with no DNA, the TCRdb D assignment of TRBD2 cannot be verified. From germline, CDR1 is MNHEY and CDR2 SVGAGI. This CDR3 spans 17 amino acids. The CDR3 loop reads CASSYSSGGAIYNEQFF.

The CDR3 sequence: CASSFHWDRGLSSYEQYF. The V call is TRBV12-3 or TRBV12-4, the J call TRBJ2-7; with no DNA, the TCRdb D assignment of TRBD1 cannot be verified. This CDR3 region has 18 residues.

The chain joins TRBV5-6 to TRBJ2-1; TCRdb proposes TRBD2, but this gene call is untestable without DNA. The length of the CDR3 is 15 residues. Germline V gene data show CDR1 as SGHDT and CDR2 as YYEEEE. This chain's CDR3 is CASSPTPGGPDEQFF.

This chain uses TRBV2 with TRBJ2-7; the D call from TCRdb, TRBD1, cannot be confirmed without DNA. The CDR3 covers 15 residues. Germline-derived CDR1 and CDR2 are SNHLY and FYNNEI. CDR3 residues: CASKVGGSSVYEQYF.

This chain's CDR3 is CASSAASGGAADTQYF. This sequence joins TRBV5-6 and TRBJ2-3; with no DNA, the TCRdb D assignment of TRBD2 cannot be verified. The CDR3 spans 16 residues. Germline values: CDR1 SGHDT, CDR2 YYEEEE.

V and J are TRBV5-1 and TRBJ2-3; the D call of TRBD1 rests on TCRdb alone, since no DNA is present to check it. Germline V gene data show CDR1 as SGHRS and CDR2 as YFSETQ. This CDR3 comprises 13 residues. The CDR3 region is CASTLPTGDTQYF.

CDR3 region: CASSQEGDRGLAAFF. The chain is built from TRBV4-1 and TRBJ1-1; TCRdb's assignment of TRBD1 cannot be checked, as there is no DNA. CDR1 MGHRA and CDR2 YSYEKL come from the germline V gene. This CDR3 has 15 residues.

The rearrangement links TRBV7-9 to TRBJ2-7; lacking DNA, the TRBD1 call made by TCRdb goes unchecked. This CDR3 has 15 amino acids. Germline values: CDR1 SEHNR, CDR2 FQNEAQ (reference sequence). CDR3 sequence reads: CASSHRDRRPYEQYF.

The chain uses TRBV6-5 and TRBJ2-5; TCRdb outputs TRBD1, but without DNA this stays unchecked. Germline lookup yields CDR1 MNHEY and CDR2 SVGAGI. The length of the CDR3 is 16 residues. This CDR3 is CASSYSGTGVGETQYF.

The genes are TRBV12-3 or TRBV12-4 and TRBJ1-2; TCRdb returns TRBD1, unconfirmable since there is no DNA. The CDR3 totals 13 residues. This CDR3 is CASTRGGAWGYTF.

The rearrangement links TRBV10-3 to TRBJ2-3; TCRdb outputs TRBD2, but without DNA this stays unchecked. Germline V gives CDR1 ENHRY, CDR2 SYGVKD. The CDR3 totals 17 residues. Here the CDR3 reads CAISESSSSTGADTQYF.

The genes are TRBV20-1 and TRBJ2-7; as DNA is missing, the TRBD2 call by TCRdb cannot be tested. Germline CDR1 DFQATT, CDR2 SNEGSKA (reference sequence). This CDR3 comprises 15 residues. CDR3 region: CSARRPALVPYEQYF.

The CDR3 loop is CASNAPQETQYF. The rearrangement uses TRBV28 and TRBJ2-5; TCRdb calls TRBD1, which cannot be checked without DNA. CDR1 is MDHEN, CDR2 SYDVKM, per germline. This CDR3 has 12 residues.

This sequence joins TRBV3-1 and TRBJ2-3. The CDR3 spans 16 residues. Germline loops: CDR1 LGHDT, CDR2 YNNKEL (reference sequence). CDR3 amino acids: CASSQDFSRSTDTQYF.

This chain uses TRBV5-1 with TRBJ1-2; TCRdb designates TRBD1, a call that cannot be tested without DNA. In germline, CDR1 is SGHRS, CDR2 YFSETQ. The CDR3 runs 16 residues. The CDR3: CASSLVGDRTDDGYTF.

The chain joins TRBV7-2 to TRBJ1-2. CDR1 and CDR2 from the germline V gene are SGHTA and FQGNSA. The CDR3 runs to 13 residues. The CDR3 sequence: CASSPSSSYGYTF.

This rearrangement joins TRBV2 to TRBJ2-5. CDR3 length: 14 residues. In germline, CDR1 is SNHLY, CDR2 FYNNEI. CDR3 region: CASWTAGNQETQYF.

This chain links TRBV12-3 or TRBV12-4 with TRBJ2-5; TCRdb indicates TRBD1, and absent DNA this call remains unverified. The CDR3 runs to 12 residues. CDR3 sequence: CASGTDQETQYF.

The genes are TRBV19 and TRBJ2-7; TCRdb's D gene call, TRBD1, goes unchecked for lack of DNA. From germline, CDR1 is LNHDA and CDR2 SQIVND (reference sequence). This CDR3 spans 13 amino acids. The CDR3 sequence is CATSTGGSYEQYF.

This chain links TRBV6-1 with TRBJ2-7; TCRdb gives TRBD2 as the D gene, but with no DNA this cannot be confirmed. This CDR3 contains 15 residues. Germline V CDR1 and CDR2: MNHNS, SASEGT. CDR3 sequence: CASSPGLVTPYEQYF.

The chain joins TRBV4-1 to TRBJ1-1; absent DNA, TCRdb's TRBD1 call cannot be checked. CDR3 size: 15 residues. Looked up from germline, CDR1 is MGHRA and CDR2 is YSYEKL. The CDR3 spells CASSQDPRGSTEAFF.

V gene TRBV10-3 combines with J gene TRBJ2-3; TCRdb's assignment of TRBD2 cannot be checked, as there is no DNA. The germline CDR1 and CDR2 sequences are ENHRY and SYGVKD. The CDR3 totals 15 residues. The CDR3 spells CAISYGTSGGDTQYF.

Here the CDR3 reads CASSQVPPNTGELFF. This chain uses TRBV3-1 with TRBJ2-2. Germline assignment: CDR1 LGHDT and CDR2 YNNKEL (reference sequence). The length of the CDR3 is 15 residues.

This sequence joins TRBV12-3 or TRBV12-4 and TRBJ2-1; as DNA is missing, the TRBD2 call by TCRdb cannot be tested. The CDR3 spans 16 residues. The CDR3 here is CASTPHPEGSYNEQFF.

The V call is TRBV12-3 or TRBV12-4, the J call TRBJ2-6. CDR3 length: 16 residues. CDR3 sequence: CASSLPQGLGANVLTF.

The chain uses TRBV5-5 and TRBJ2-5; TCRdb's D call, TRBD1, is unchecked because there is no DNA. Germline loops: CDR1 SGHKS, CDR2 YYEKEE (reference sequence). The CDR3 spans 15 residues. The CDR3 reads CASSSLGRLQETQYF.

The CDR3 protein is CASNPRAAEGTEAFF. The rearrangement uses TRBV5-1 and TRBJ1-1; TCRdb names TRBD1, which stays unverified in the absence of DNA. The CDR3 consists of 15 residues. Looked up from germline, CDR1 is SGHRS and CDR2 is YFSETQ.

This rearrangement joins TRBV9 to TRBJ2-1; TCRdb outputs TRBD2, but without DNA this stays unchecked. The CDR3 runs 16 residues. Germline V gene data show CDR1 as SGDLS and CDR2 as YYNGEE. The CDR3 region is CASSRTSGGYYNEQFF.

Here the CDR3 reads CASSLAGYGTDTQYF. The chain recombines TRBV5-1 with TRBJ2-3. The germline V gene encodes CDR1 SGHRS and CDR2 YFSETQ. The CDR3 spans 15 residues.

J is TRBJ2-1 and V is TRBV4-2; as DNA is missing, the TRBD2 call by TCRdb cannot be tested. This CDR3 region has 20 residues. The germline V gene has CDR1 LGHNA and CDR2 YNFKEQ. The CDR3 sequence: CASSQTLFTSGGGSYNEQFF.